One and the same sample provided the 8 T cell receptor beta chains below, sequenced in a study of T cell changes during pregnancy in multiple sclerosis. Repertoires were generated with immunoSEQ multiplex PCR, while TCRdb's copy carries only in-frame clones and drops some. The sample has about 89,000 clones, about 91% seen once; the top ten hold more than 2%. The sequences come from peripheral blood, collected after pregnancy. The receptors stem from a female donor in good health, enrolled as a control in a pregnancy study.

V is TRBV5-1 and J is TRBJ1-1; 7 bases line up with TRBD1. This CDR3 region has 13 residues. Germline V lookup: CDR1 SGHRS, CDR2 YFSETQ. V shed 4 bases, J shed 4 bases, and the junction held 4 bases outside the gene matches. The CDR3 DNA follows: TGCGCCAGCAGCGGAACAGGGGCCACTGAAGCTTTCTTT. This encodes CASSGTGATEAFF.

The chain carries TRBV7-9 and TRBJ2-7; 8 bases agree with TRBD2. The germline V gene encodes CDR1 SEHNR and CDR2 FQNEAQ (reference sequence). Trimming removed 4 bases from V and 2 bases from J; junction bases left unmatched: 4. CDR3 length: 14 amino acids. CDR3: CASSSGGRAYEQYF. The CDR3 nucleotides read TGTGCCAGCAGCTCGGGGGGGCGGGCCTACGAGCAGTACTTC. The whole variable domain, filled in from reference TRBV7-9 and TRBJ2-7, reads DTGVSQNPRHKITKRGQNVTFRCDPISEHNRLYWYRQTLGQGPEFLTYFQNEAQLEKSRLLSDRFSAERPKGSFSTLEIQRTEQGDSAMYLCASSSGGRAYEQYFGPGTRLTVT.

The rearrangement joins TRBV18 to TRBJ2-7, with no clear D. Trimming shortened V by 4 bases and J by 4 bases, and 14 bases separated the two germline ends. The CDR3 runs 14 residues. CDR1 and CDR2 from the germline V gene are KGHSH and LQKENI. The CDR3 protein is CASSLTKSWYEQYF. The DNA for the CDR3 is TGTGCCAGCTCACTTACAAAAAGTTGGTACGAGCAGTACTTC.

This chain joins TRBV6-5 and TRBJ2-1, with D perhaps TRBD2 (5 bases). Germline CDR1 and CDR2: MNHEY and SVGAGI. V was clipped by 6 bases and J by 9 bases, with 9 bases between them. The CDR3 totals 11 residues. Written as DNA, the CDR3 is TGTGCCAGCAGGACACTAGTTGAGCAGTTCTTC. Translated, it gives CASRTLVEQFF.

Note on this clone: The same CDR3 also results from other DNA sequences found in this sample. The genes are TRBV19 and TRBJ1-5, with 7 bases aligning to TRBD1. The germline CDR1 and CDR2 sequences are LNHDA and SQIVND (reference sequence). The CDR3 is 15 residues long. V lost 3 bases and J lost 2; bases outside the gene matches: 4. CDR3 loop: CASSIFTGGNQPQHF. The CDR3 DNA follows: TGTGCCAGTAGTATCTTTACAGGGGGCAATCAGCCCCAGCATTTT.

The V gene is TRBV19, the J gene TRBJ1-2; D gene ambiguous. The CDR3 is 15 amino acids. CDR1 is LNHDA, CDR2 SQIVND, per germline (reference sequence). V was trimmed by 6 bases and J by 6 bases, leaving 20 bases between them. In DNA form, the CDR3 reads TGTGCCAGTAGATGGGCCCCTCAACTTGGCAATGGCTACACCTTC. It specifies CASRWAPQLGNGYTF.

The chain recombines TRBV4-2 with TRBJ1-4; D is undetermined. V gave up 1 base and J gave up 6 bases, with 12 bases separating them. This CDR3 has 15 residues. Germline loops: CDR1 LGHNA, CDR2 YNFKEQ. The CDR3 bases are TGTGCCAGCAGCCAAGGAGGGAGGGAGGATGAAAAACTGTTTTTT. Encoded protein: CASSQGGREDEKLFF.

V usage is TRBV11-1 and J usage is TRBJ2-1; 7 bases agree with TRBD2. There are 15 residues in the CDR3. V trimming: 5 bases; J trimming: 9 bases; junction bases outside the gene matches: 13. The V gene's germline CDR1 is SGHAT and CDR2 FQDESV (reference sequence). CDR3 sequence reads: CASSPRLAPQVEQFF. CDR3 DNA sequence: TGTGCCAGCAGCCCTCGACTAGCTCCACAGGTTGAGCAGTTCTTC.